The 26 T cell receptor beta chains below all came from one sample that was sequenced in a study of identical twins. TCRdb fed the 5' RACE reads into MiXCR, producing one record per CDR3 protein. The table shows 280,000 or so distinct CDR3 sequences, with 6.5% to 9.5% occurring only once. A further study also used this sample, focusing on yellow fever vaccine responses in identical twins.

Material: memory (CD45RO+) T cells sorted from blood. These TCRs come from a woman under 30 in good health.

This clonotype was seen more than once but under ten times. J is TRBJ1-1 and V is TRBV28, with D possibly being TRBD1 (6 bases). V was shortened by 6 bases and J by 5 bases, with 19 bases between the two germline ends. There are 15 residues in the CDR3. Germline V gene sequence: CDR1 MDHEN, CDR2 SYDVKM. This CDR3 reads CASSPPRGLGTEAFF. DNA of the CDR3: TGTGCCAGCAGCCCCCCCAGGGGATTGGGGACTGAAGCTTTCTTT.

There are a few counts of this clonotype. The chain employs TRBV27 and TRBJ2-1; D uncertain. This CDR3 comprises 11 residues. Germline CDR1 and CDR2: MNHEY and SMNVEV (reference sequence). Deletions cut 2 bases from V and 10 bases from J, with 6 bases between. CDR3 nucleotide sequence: TGTGCCAGCAGTTTACTCCACGAGCAGTTCTTC. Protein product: CASSLLHEQFF.

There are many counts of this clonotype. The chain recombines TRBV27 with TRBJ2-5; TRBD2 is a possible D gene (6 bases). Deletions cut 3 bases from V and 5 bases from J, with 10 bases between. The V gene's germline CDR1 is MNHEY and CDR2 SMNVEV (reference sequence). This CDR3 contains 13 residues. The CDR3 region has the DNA TGTGCCAGCAGTTTCCGGAGGGAGGAGACCCAGTACTTC. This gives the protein CASSFRREETQYF.

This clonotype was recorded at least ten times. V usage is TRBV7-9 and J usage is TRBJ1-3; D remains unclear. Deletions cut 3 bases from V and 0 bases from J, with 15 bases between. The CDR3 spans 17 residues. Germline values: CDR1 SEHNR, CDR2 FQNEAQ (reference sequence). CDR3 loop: CASSFDVGRISGNTIYF. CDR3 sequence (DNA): TGTGCCAGCAGCTTTGACGTCGGACGGATCTCTGGAAACACCATATATTTT.

CDR3 residues: CATSRGGASNQPQHF. The CDR3 region has the DNA TGTGCCACCAGCAGAGGGGGGGCCAGCAATCAGCCCCAGCATTTT. The V gene is TRBV15, the J gene TRBJ1-5; TRBD1 might be the D (6 bases). The CDR3 has 15 amino acids. CDR1 LNHNV and CDR2 YYDKDF come from the germline V gene (reference sequence). V lost 1 base, J lost 1 base, and 8 bases lay in between. The whole variable domain, filled in from reference TRBV15 and TRBJ1-5, reads DAMVIQNPRYQVTQFGKPVTLSCSQTLNHNVMYWYQQKSSQAPKLLFHYYDKDFNNEADTPDNFQSRRPNTSFCFLDIRSPGLGDTAMYLCATSRGGASNQPQHFGDGTRLSIL.

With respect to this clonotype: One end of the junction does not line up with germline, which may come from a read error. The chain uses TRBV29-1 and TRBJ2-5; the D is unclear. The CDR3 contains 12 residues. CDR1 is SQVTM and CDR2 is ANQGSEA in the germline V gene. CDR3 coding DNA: TGCAGCGTTGAAGCAGTAGGAGAGACCCTGTACTTC. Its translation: CSVEAVGETLYF.

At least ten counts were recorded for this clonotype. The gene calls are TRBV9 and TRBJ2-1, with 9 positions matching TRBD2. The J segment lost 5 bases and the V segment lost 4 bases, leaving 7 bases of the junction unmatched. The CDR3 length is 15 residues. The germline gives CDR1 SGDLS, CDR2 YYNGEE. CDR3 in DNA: TGTGCCAGCAGCCCCGGACTAGCGTCCCACAATGAGCAGTTCTTC. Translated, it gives CASSPGLASHNEQFF.

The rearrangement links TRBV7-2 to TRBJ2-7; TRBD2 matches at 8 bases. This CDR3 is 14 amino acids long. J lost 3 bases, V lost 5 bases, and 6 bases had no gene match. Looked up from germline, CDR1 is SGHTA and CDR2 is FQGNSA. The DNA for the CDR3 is TGTGCCAGCAGCACATCGGGAGGGGTCTACGAGCAGTACTTC. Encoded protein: CASSTSGGVYEQYF.

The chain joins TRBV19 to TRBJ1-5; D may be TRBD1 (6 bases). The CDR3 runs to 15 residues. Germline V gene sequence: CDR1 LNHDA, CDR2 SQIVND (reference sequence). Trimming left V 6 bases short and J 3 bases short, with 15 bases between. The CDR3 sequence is CASRGGGAVNQPQHF. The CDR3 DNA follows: TGTGCCAGTAGGGGGGGGGGCGCGGTCAATCAGCCCCAGCATTTT.

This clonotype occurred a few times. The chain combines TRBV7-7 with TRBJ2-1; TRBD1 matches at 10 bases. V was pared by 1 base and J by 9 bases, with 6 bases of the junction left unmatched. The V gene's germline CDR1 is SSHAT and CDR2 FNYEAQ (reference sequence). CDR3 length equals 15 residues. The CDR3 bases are TGTGCCAGCAGCTTAGATTTGGGGACAGGGGCTGAGCAGTTCTTC. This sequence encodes CASSLDLGTGAEQFF.

In DNA, the CDR3 is TGCAGTGCTCGCCACGCGGCTAGCGGGGCCCGAGAGACCCAGTACTTC. Its protein is CSARHAASGARETQYF. This rearrangement joins TRBV20-1 to TRBJ2-5, with 9 bases lining up with TRBD2. CDR1 is DFQATT and CDR2 is SNEGSKA in the germline V gene (reference sequence). The CDR3 has 16 amino acids. Trimming cost V 5 bases and J 4 bases; bases outside gene matches: 14.

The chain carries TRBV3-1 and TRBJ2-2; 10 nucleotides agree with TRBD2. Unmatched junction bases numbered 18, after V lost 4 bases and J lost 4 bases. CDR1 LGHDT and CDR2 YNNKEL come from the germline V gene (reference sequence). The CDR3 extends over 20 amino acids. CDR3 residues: CASSPPRGSGRARGTGELFF. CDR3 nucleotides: TGTGCCAGCAGCCCGCCCCGGGGAAGCGGGAGGGCCCGAGGCACCGGGGAGCTGTTTTTT.

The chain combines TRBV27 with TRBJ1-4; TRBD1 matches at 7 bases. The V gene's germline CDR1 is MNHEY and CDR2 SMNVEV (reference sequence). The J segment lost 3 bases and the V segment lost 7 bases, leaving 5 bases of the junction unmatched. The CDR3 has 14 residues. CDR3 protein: CASTRQGSNEKLFF. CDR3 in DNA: TGTGCCAGCACCCGACAGGGATCTAATGAAAAACTGTTTTTT.

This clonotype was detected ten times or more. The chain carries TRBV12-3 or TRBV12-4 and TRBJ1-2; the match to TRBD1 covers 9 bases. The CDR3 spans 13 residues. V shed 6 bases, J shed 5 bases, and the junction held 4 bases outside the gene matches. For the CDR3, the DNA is TGTGCCAGCAGCCCGGGACAGGGATATGGCTACACCTTC. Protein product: CASSPGQGYGYTF.

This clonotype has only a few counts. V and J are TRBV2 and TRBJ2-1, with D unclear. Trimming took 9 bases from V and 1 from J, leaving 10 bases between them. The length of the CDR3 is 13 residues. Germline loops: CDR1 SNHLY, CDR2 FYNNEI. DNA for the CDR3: TGTGCCAGAGACCCCGATTCCTACAATGAGCAGTTCTTC. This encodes CARDPDSYNEQFF.

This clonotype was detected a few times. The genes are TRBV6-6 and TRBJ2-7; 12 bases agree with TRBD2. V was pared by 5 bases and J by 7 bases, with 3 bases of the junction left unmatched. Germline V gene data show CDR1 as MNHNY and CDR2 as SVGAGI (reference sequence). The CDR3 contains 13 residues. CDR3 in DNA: TGTGCCAGCAGTCCAGGACTAGCGGGGGAGCAGTACTTC. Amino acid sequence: CASSPGLAGEQYF.

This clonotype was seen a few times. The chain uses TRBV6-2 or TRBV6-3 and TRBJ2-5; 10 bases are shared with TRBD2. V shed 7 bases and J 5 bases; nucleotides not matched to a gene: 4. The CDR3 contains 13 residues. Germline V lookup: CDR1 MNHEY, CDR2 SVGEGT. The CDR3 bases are TGTGCCAGCAAGCGGGGGGGCCGGGAGACCCAGTACTTC. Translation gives CASKRGGRETQYF.

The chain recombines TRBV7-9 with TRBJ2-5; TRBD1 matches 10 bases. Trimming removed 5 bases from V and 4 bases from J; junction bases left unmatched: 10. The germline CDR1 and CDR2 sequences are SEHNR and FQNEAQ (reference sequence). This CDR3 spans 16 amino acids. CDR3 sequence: CASSPDGTGAGETQYF. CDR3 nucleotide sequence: TGTGCCAGCAGCCCCGATGGGACAGGGGCGGGAGAGACCCAGTACTTC.

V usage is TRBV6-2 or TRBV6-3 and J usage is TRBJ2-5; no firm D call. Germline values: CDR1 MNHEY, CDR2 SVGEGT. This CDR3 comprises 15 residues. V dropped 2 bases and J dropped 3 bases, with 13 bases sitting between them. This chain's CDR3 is CASSYTRSREETQYF. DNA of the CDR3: TGTGCCAGCAGTTACACTCGGAGCCGGGAAGAGACCCAGTACTTC.

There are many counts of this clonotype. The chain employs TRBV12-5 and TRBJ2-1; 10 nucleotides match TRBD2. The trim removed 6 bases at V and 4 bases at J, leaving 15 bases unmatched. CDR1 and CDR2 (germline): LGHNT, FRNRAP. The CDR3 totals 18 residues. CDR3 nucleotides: TGTGCTAGTGGAAAGGGGTCCTGGACTAGCGGAGGTTACAATGAGCAGTTCTTC. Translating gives CASGKGSWTSGGYNEQFF.

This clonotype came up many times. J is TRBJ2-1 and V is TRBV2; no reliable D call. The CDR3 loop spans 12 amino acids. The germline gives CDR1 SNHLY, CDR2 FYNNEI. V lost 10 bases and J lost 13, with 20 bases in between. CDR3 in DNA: TGTGCCAACCACTTCCGCTGTCAAGTCCAGTTCTTC. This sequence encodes CANHFRCQVQFF.

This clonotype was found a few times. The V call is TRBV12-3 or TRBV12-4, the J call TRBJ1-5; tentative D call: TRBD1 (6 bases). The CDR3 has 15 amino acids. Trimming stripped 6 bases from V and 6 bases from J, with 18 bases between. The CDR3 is CASSLTGNLVQPQHF. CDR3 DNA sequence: TGTGCCAGCAGCCTGACAGGAAACCTGGTTCAGCCCCAGCATTTT.

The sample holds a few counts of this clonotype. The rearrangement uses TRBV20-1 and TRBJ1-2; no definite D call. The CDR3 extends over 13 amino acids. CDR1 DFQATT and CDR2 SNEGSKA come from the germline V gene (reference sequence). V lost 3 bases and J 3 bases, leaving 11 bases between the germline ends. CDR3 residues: CSASATSYYGYTF. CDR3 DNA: TGCAGTGCTAGCGCCACAAGTTACTATGGCTACACCTTC.

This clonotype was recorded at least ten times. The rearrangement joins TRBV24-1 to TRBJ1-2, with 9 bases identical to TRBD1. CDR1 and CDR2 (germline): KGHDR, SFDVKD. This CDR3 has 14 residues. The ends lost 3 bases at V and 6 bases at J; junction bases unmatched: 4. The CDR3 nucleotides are TGTGCCACCAGTGATACCGGGACAGGGAATGGCTACACCTTC. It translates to CATSDTGTGNGYTF.

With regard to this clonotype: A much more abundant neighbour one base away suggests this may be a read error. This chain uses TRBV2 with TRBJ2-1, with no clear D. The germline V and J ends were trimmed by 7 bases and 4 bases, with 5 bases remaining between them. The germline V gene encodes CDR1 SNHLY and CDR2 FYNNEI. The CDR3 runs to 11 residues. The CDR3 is CASTPYNEQFF. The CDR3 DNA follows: TGTGCCAGCACCCCATACAATGAGCAGTTCTTC.

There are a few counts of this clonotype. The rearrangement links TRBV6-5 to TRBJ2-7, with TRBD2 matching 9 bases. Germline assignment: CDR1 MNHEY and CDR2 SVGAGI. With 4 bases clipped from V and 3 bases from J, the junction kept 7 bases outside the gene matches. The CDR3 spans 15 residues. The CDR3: CASSLGLATGYEQYF. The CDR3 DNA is TGTGCCAGCAGTTTAGGACTAGCGACGGGCTACGAGCAGTACTTC.